These 25 T cell receptor beta chains came from one sample sequenced in a study of blood T cells in healthy people across ages. The authors ran a second PCR of about 6 to 11 cycles using a sample-barcoded 5' primer and a J-beta primer mix. TCRdb re-analysed the 5' RACE reads in MiXCR, keeping a single row per CDR3 protein. This table holds roughly 800,000 distinct CDR3 sequences, just under 25% found once. This sample was shared with a second study, whose subject was T cells of mothers and their children.

Sequences were obtained from blood. Every receptor here comes from a boy aged 10-17 years in good health.

The chain links TRBV6-6 to TRBJ2-7; D is unresolved. Trimming shortened V by 11 bases and J by 5 bases, and 10 bases separated the two germline ends. The CDR3 has 10 residues. Germline V gene data show CDR1 as MNHNY and CDR2 as SVGAGI (reference sequence). CDR3 loop: CAAGPHEQYF. The CDR3 region has the DNA TGTGCCGCTGGTCCCCACGAGCAGTACTTC.

This clonotype occurred a few times. V usage is TRBV28 and J usage is TRBJ2-5, with D perhaps matching TRBD1 or TRBD2 (5 bases each). The CDR3 totals 14 residues. Between the trimmed V and J ends, which lost 6 bases and 3 bases, there was a span of 14 bases. In germline, CDR1 is MDHEN, CDR2 SYDVKM. CDR3 in amino acids: CASSRTRGEETQYF. Written as DNA, the CDR3 is TGTGCCAGCAGCCGTACTAGGGGCGAAGAGACCCAGTACTTC.

The sample holds a few counts of this clonotype. CDR3 sequence: CATSRDRPDRRNSPLHF. CDR3 nucleotides: TGTGCCACCAGCAGAGACAGGCCCGACCGTAGGAATTCACCCCTCCACTTT. The V and J genes are TRBV15 and TRBJ1-6, with D unresolved. From germline, CDR1 is LNHNV and CDR2 YYDKDF (reference sequence). The V end was cut by 0 bases, the J end by 7 bases, with 16 bases between. The CDR3 loop spans 17 amino acids.

This clonotype has a handful of counts. This rearrangement joins TRBV20-1 to TRBJ1-2; D call uncertain. CDR3 length: 9 amino acids. The ends were cut back, 3 bases at V and 8 bases at J, with 4 bases in the middle. CDR1 and CDR2 (germline): DFQATT, SNEGSKA (reference sequence). CDR3 DNA sequence: TGCAGTGCTAGTGCAGGCTACACCTTC. It codes for CSASAGYTF.

This clonotype has more than one count but fewer than ten. The rearrangement uses TRBV2 and TRBJ2-3; the D gene could be TRBD1 or TRBD2 (5 bases each). V gave up 3 bases and J gave up 6 bases, with 10 bases separating them. Germline V CDR1 and CDR2: SNHLY, FYNNEI. The CDR3 sequence is 13 residues long. The CDR3 is CASSEGPSDTQYF. CDR3 nucleotide sequence: TGTGCCAGCAGTGAGGGACCTTCGGATACGCAGTATTTT.

The chain recombines TRBV20-1 with TRBJ2-7; D may be TRBD2 (5 bases). CDR1 is DFQATT and CDR2 is SNEGSKA in the germline V gene (reference sequence). Trimming shortened V by 6 bases and J by 2 bases, and 14 bases separated the two germline ends. CDR3 size: 13 residues. The CDR3 sequence: CSASGANTYEQYF. The DNA of the CDR3 is TGCAGTGCCAGCGGCGCAAACACCTACGAGCAGTACTTC.

This clonotype was seen only a few times. The chain uses TRBV11-2 and TRBJ1-5; D ambiguous. Germline V gene lookup returns CDR1 SGHAT and CDR2 FQNNGV. This CDR3 is built from 15 residues. Trimming took 1 base from V and 1 from J, leaving 8 bases between them. CDR3 sequence reads: CASSLGFGSNQPQHF. The DNA for the CDR3 is TGTGCCAGCAGCTTAGGGTTTGGGAGCAATCAGCCCCAGCATTTT.

The table lists this clonotype with a few counts. The rearrangement links TRBV21-1 to TRBJ2-7. TRBV21-1 is annotated as a pseudogene. CDR3 length: 12 amino acids. The CDR3 loop reads CASSKEEYEQYF. CDR3 sequence (DNA): TGTGCCAGCAGCAAAGAGGAATACGAGCAGTACTTC.

The V call is TRBV13, the J call TRBJ2-1; D gene ambiguous. V lost 5 bases to trimming and J lost 0 bases, with 14 bases between them. The CDR3 has 16 residues. Per germline, CDR1 PRHDT and CDR2 FYEKMQ (reference sequence). The CDR3, as DNA: TGTGCCAGCAGCACCACCGCTGTTAGCTCCTACAATGAGCAGTTCTTC. Amino acids: CASSTTAVSSYNEQFF.

This chain links TRBV6-1 with TRBJ2-1; maybe TRBD1 (5 bases). The CDR3 length is 17 residues. Germline lookup yields CDR1 MNHNS and CDR2 SASEGT. V gave up 6 bases and J gave up 1 base, with 19 bases separating them. The CDR3 DNA sequence: TGTGCCAGCAGAACTATCACAGGCCTTCTATCCTACAATGAGCAGTTCTTC. Translation gives CASRTITGLLSYNEQFF.

The rearrangement joins TRBV20-1 to TRBJ2-5; D gene ambiguous. The J call may be wrong; the DNA end is better matched by TRBJ2-7. This CDR3 has 14 residues. CDR1 DFQATT and CDR2 SNEGSKA come from the germline V gene (reference sequence). CDR3 amino acids: CSARDQWATYEQYF. In DNA form, the CDR3 reads TGCAGTGCTAGAGATCAATGGGCAACCTACGAGCAGTACTTC.

The CDR3 sequence is CSGETGGTSGNTIYF. CDR3 coding DNA: TGCAGCGGAGAAACAGGGGGAACCTCTGGAAACACCATATATTTT. The gene calls are TRBV29-1 and TRBJ1-3; TRBD1 aligns across 8 bases. Germline V gene lookup returns CDR1 SQVTM and CDR2 ANQGSEA. The length of the CDR3 is 15 residues. With 7 bases clipped from V and 0 bases from J, the junction kept 8 bases outside the gene matches.

The chain combines TRBV12-3 or TRBV12-4 with TRBJ2-5, with 9 bases that match TRBD2. This CDR3 spans 15 amino acids. The J segment lost 4 bases and the V segment lost 0 bases, leaving 3 bases of the junction unmatched. The CDR3, as DNA: TGTGCCAGCAGTTTAGCCCAACTAGCGGGAGAGACCCAGTACTTC. It is translated as CASSLAQLAGETQYF.

This sequence joins TRBV7-9 and TRBJ2-1, with D possibly being TRBD2 (7 bases). The end of the DNA aligns better with TRBJ2-5, so the J call may be wrong. The CDR3 length is 14 residues. CDR1 is SEHNR and CDR2 is FQNEAQ in the germline V gene (reference sequence). The CDR3 nucleotides read TGTGCCAGCAGCCCGGGGGGCCGCGGAGAGACCCAGTACTTC. Translating it yields CASSPGGRGETQYF.

Only a few counts were recorded for this clonotype. The gene calls are TRBV28 and TRBJ2-7; no definite D call. Germline assignment: CDR1 MDHEN and CDR2 SYDVKM. This CDR3 is built from 14 residues. The V gene lost 3 bases and the J gene lost 0 bases, with 9 bases spanning the gap. CDR3: CASSFLAYSYEQYF. In DNA, the CDR3 is TGTGCCAGCAGTTTTTTGGCCTACTCCTACGAGCAGTACTTC.

The table lists this clonotype with a few counts. The chain links TRBV5-1 to TRBJ1-5; D might be TRBD1 (6 bases). V was trimmed by 2 bases and J by 3 bases, leaving 24 bases between them. In germline, CDR1 is SGHRS, CDR2 YFSETQ. This CDR3 has 19 residues. In DNA form, the CDR3 reads TGCGCCAGCAGCTTCAAATGGGGAGCAAGGACAGCGCTCAATCAGCCCCAGCATTTT. It codes for CASSFKWGARTALNQPQHF. Full variable domain (missing parts from reference TRBV5-1 and TRBJ1-5): KAGVTQTPRYLIKTRGQQVTLSCSPISGHRSVSWYQQTPGQGLQFLFEYFSETQRNKGNFPGRFSGRQFSNSRSEMNVSTLELGDSALYLCASSFKWGARTALNQPQHFGDGTRLSIL.

The chain is built from TRBV20-1 and TRBJ2-7, with a weak D call TRBD1 (6 bases). CDR1 is DFQATT, CDR2 SNEGSKA, per germline (reference sequence). Trimming pared 4 bases from V and 3 bases from J, leaving 16 bases between. CDR3 length: 14 amino acids. Here the CDR3 reads CSATDSSFLYEQYF. CDR3 sequence (DNA): TGCAGTGCTACGGACAGCAGTTTCCTCTACGAGCAGTACTTC.

The chain recombines TRBV5-8 with TRBJ2-2; D is possibly TRBD2 (5 bases). Trimming left V 2 bases short and J 2 bases short, with 7 bases between. The germline CDR1 and CDR2 sequences are SGHTS and YDEGEE. CDR3 length: 14 amino acids. CDR3 bases: TGTGCCAGCAGCTTTCGGACTAACACCGGGGAGCTGTTTTTT. Translated, it gives CASSFRTNTGELFF.

This chain links TRBV7-8 with TRBJ2-5, with TRBD1 matching 9 bases. V shed 0 bases, J shed 10 bases, and the junction held 15 bases outside the gene matches. The CDR3 has 17 amino acids. The germline gives CDR1 SGHVS, CDR2 FQNEAQ. The CDR3 bases are TGTGCCAGCAGCTTAGCCTGGAGACAGGGGGTGAAGGCTCACCAGTACTTC. This translates into CASSLAWRQGVKAHQYF.

This chain connects TRBV12-3 or TRBV12-4 to TRBJ2-5; D may be TRBD2 (6 bases). The J call may be in error: the DNA end matches TRBJ2-1 better. The CDR3 has 12 amino acids. The CDR3 spells CASSSTSIEQFF. DNA of the CDR3: TGTGCCAGCAGCTCCACTAGCATCGAGCAGTTCTTC.

This rearrangement joins TRBV24-1 to TRBJ2-2; TRBD1 agrees at 7 bases. The V gene end was trimmed by 4 bases and the J gene end by 1 base; junction bases not matched to a gene: 2. The length of the CDR3 is 15 residues. Germline V lookup: CDR1 KGHDR, CDR2 SFDVKD. The CDR3 DNA sequence: TGTGCCACCAGTGACGACAGGGAGAACACCGGGGAGCTGTTTTTT. Its protein is CATSDDRENTGELFF.

V gene TRBV7-9 combines with J gene TRBJ2-5, with no clear D. Germline V gene data show CDR1 as SEHNR and CDR2 as FQNEAQ (reference sequence). Trimming left V 2 bases short and J 4 bases short, with 14 bases between. The CDR3 sequence is 15 residues long. The CDR3 DNA follows: TGTGCCAGCAGCTTATCGTCAAGGGAAGGAGAGACCCAGTACTTC. Translated: CASSLSSREGETQYF.

This clonotype came up a few times. This sequence joins TRBV28 and TRBJ1-1; the D gene is possibly TRBD1 (5 bases). The CDR3 runs 12 residues. Trimming stripped 5 bases from V and 11 bases from J, with 15 bases between. Germline V gene sequence: CDR1 MDHEN, CDR2 SYDVKM. Here the CDR3 reads CASSPGGREAFF. Here the CDR3 DNA reads TGTGCCAGCAGTCCTGGGGGGAGGGAGGCTTTCTTT.

This chain links TRBV27 with TRBJ2-2; D possibly uses TRBD1 or TRBD2 (5 bases each). Trimming stripped 3 bases from V and 4 bases from J, with 12 bases between. The CDR3 spans 15 residues. The germline gives CDR1 MNHEY, CDR2 SMNVEV (reference sequence). The CDR3: CASSLGPLRTGELFF. The CDR3 DNA follows: TGTGCCAGCAGTTTGGGACCCCTACGCACCGGGGAGCTGTTTTTT.

The V and J genes are TRBV28 and TRBJ1-1; no clear D. Trimming pared 6 bases from V and 1 base from J, leaving 12 bases between. The germline V gene has CDR1 MDHEN and CDR2 SYDVKM. The CDR3 runs to 14 residues. This CDR3 is CASSPGRKNTEAFF. CDR3 bases: TGTGCCAGCAGCCCCGGCCGAAAGAACACTGAAGCTTTCTTT.